Listed here are 13 T cell receptor beta chains from one sample, sequenced in a study of MAIT cells during Salmonella Paratyphi A infection. Findings and caveats of the study: MAIT TRBV usage was oligoclonal, favouring TRBV20 and TRBV6.

TCRdb ran MiXCR on the 5' RACE reads and lists one entry per CDR3 protein. The repertoire has 700 or so distinct CDR3 sequences, more than 13% of them found once; the top ten carry roughly 30%. Time point indicated: before S. Paratyphi A challenge (baseline). The MAIT cell gate was Valpha7.2+ CD161+ T cells, sorted by flow cytometry. No cognate antigen is known for these TCRs. The sample consisted of MAIT cells from PBMCs, taken at the first sampling point of the challenge study. These receptors were taken from a person between 18 and 75 years old who was deliberately infected with Salmonella Paratyphi A in a paratyphoid fever challenge study.

This clonotype ranks as large. CDR3 residues: CASSDDAGTGANVLTF. The DNA for the CDR3 is TGTGCCAGCAGCGATGATGCCGGGACAGGTGCCAACGTCCTGACTTTC. V gene TRBV6-1 combines with J gene TRBJ2-6; the match to TRBD1 covers 8 bases. Germline CDR1 MNHNS, CDR2 SASEGT. V was pared by 6 bases and J by 7 bases, with 11 bases of the junction left unmatched. This CDR3 has 16 residues.

The sample holds many counts of this clonotype. The chain has TRBV20-1 and TRBJ2-1; the D is unclear. The CDR3 runs 13 residues. The V gene lost 1 base and the J gene lost 3 bases, with 7 bases spanning the gap. Germline lookup yields CDR1 DFQATT and CDR2 SNEGSKA (reference sequence). The CDR3 coding sequence is TGCAGTGCTAGAGTGCAGGACTACAATGAGCAGTTCTTC. Its protein is CSARVQDYNEQFF.

This clonotype is judged medium-sized. In DNA, the CDR3 is TGTGCCAGCAGCCAGTTGGGACAGGGCTATGGCTACACCTTC. Amino acid sequence: CASSQLGQGYGYTF. V gene TRBV12-3 or TRBV12-4 combines with J gene TRBJ1-2; 9 bases match TRBD1. V lost 6 bases, J lost 4 bases, and 6 bases stayed unmatched. The CDR3 has 14 residues.

CDR3 bases: TGCAGTGCTCTATTACAGGGGGCGGGAGAGCAGTACTTC. Translating it yields CSALLQGAGEQYF. The chain joins TRBV20-1 to TRBJ2-7, with TRBD1 matching over 9 bases. With 5 bases clipped from V and 7 bases from J, the junction kept 9 bases outside the gene matches. CDR3 length: 13 residues. The germline CDR1 and CDR2 sequences are DFQATT and SNEGSKA (reference sequence).

By sample fraction, this clonotype is medium-sized. J is TRBJ2-7 and V is TRBV20-1; D unclear. V was cut by 7 bases and J by 5 bases, with 15 bases left in between. The CDR3 length is 12 residues. Germline CDR1 and CDR2: DFQATT and SNEGSKA (reference sequence). The CDR3 DNA sequence: TGCAGTGTTATGGGAATTATCCACGAGCAGTACTTC. This codes for CSVMGIIHEQYF.

In its sample, this clonotype is medium-sized. The V gene is TRBV7-9, the J gene TRBJ2-5; D is ambiguous. The CDR3 consists of 15 residues. Trimming shortened V by 4 bases and J by 4 bases, and 16 bases separated the two germline ends. CDR1 SEHNR and CDR2 FQNEAQ come from the germline V gene (reference sequence). CDR3 bases: TGTGCCAGCAGCTCTCGATGGTTGACTGGAGAGACCCAGTACTTC. This encodes CASSSRWLTGETQYF.

The V call is TRBV20-1, the J call TRBJ1-1; 7 positions match TRBD1. V shed 7 bases and J 3 bases; nucleotides not matched to a gene: 8. The CDR3 sequence is 13 residues long. Looked up from germline, CDR1 is DFQATT and CDR2 is SNEGSKA (reference sequence). DNA for the CDR3: TGCAGTGTAGCAGGGGGGGGTGACACTGAAGCTTTCTTT. As protein: CSVAGGGDTEAFF.

By share, this clonotype counts as medium-sized. The chain joins TRBV6-4 to TRBJ2-2; no reliable D call. Per the germline V gene, CDR1 is MRHNA and CDR2 is SNTAGT. The CDR3 length is 12 residues. Trimming removed 3 bases at V and 1 base at J, with 0 bases between. In DNA form, the CDR3 reads TGTGCCAGCAGTGAGAACACCGGGGAGCTGTTTTTT. It is translated as CASSENTGELFF.

A few counts support this clonotype. The J gene is TRBJ2-5, the V gene TRBV24-1, with D hard to call. V lost 7 bases, J lost 5 bases, and 1 base lay in between. Per germline, CDR1 KGHDR and CDR2 SFDVKD. The CDR3 covers 9 residues. CDR3 region: CATRETQYF. The CDR3 coding sequence is TGTGCCACCAGGGAGACCCAGTACTTC.

This clonotype is labeled medium-sized. Written as DNA, the CDR3 is TGCAGTGCTCGACCGGGGGGGGGCCAAGAGACCCAGTACTTC. Translated, it gives CSARPGGGQETQYF. The rearrangement joins TRBV20-1 to TRBJ2-5, with 8 bases aligning to TRBD2. Germline V CDR1 and CDR2: DFQATT, SNEGSKA (reference sequence). V trimming: 5 bases; J trimming: 1 base; junction bases outside the gene matches: 6. The CDR3 has 14 amino acids.

By share, this clonotype counts as large (0.1 to 1%). DNA for the CDR3: TGTGCCAGCAGTTATCCGACAGGGACCCAAGAGACCCAGTACTTC. This gives the protein CASSYPTGTQETQYF. The chain carries TRBV6-2 or TRBV6-3 and TRBJ2-5, with TRBD1 identical over 7 bases. The germline V gene encodes CDR1 MNHEY and CDR2 SVGEGT. The CDR3 has 15 residues. V was clipped by 3 bases and J by 1 base; unmatched bases: 5.

The V call is TRBV20-1, the J call TRBJ2-1; D gene uncertain. Germline loops: CDR1 DFQATT, CDR2 SNEGSKA (reference sequence). The CDR3 has 15 amino acids. V was clipped by 5 bases and J by 0 bases, with 14 bases between them. Here the CDR3 DNA reads TGCAGTGCTTCGGACGGGCATAGCTCCTACAATGAGCAGTTCTTC. Its protein is CSASDGHSSYNEQFF.

V gene TRBV20-1 combines with J gene TRBJ2-7, with TRBD1 as a possible D gene (5 bases). Trimming removed 0 bases from V and 2 bases from J, with 11 bases in between. This CDR3 comprises 14 residues. The V gene's germline CDR1 is DFQATT and CDR2 SNEGSKA (reference sequence). The CDR3 is CSAREQDRPYEQYF. The CDR3 bases are TGCAGTGCTAGAGAACAAGACAGACCCTACGAGCAGTACTTC.